These 17 T cell receptor beta chains share one sample of origin, sequenced in a study of cytomegalovirus exposure and HLA in healthy donors. Vbeta (60) and Jbeta (13) primers were used in the PCR. Here immunoSEQ multiplex PCR was the method, and the copy in TCRdb shows in-frame clones only, minus some. The sample lists about 170,000 clones, about 69% seen once, with 2.5% in the top ten. The sample taken for sequencing was PBMCs. Receptor source: a human donor in good health.

The chain recombines TRBV6-6 with TRBJ2-4; the match to TRBD1 covers 11 bases. The CDR3 is 11 residues long. Germline values: CDR1 MNHNY, CDR2 SVGAGI (reference sequence). The trim removed 4 bases at V and 16 bases at J, leaving 3 bases unmatched. CDR3 sequence (DNA): TGTGCCAGCAGTTCGGGACAGGGGGGATACTTC. Protein sequence: CASSSGQGGYF.

This clone was recorded once. The chain uses TRBV5-4 and TRBJ2-3; 8 nucleotides agree with TRBD2. The germline gives CDR1 SGHNT, CDR2 YYREEE (reference sequence). V lost 2 bases to trimming and J lost 4 bases; unmatched junction nucleotides: 6. The CDR3 runs to 15 residues. This CDR3 is CASSFPTSEPDTQYF. The CDR3 DNA reads TGTGCCAGCAGCTTTCCGACTAGCGAACCAGATACGCAGTATTTT.

V gene TRBV5-4 combines with J gene TRBJ2-2; weak D call: TRBD1 (6 bases). Germline V CDR1 and CDR2: SGHNT, YYREEE (reference sequence). The CDR3 loop spans 15 amino acids. V was cut by 4 bases and J by 0 bases, with 10 bases left in between. DNA for the CDR3: TGTGCCAGCAGCAGGGGGACCTCGAACACCGGGGAGCTGTTTTTT. It specifies CASSRGTSNTGELFF.

This clone was observed once. The chain uses TRBV7-6 and TRBJ2-7, with D perhaps matching TRBD2 (5 bases). CDR1 is SGHVS and CDR2 is FNYEAQ in the germline V gene. This CDR3 comprises 13 residues. With 1 base removed from V and 4 bases from J, the gap between germline ends came to 8 bases. CDR3 nucleotides: TGTGCCAGCAGCTTAGGAGGGCTGTACGAGCAGTACTTC. Translating gives CASSLGGLYEQYF.

Written as DNA, the CDR3 is TGTGCCAGCAGCGCGACTAGTTACGGGGGCATTCAGTACTTC. It encodes CASSATSYGGIQYF. The chain recombines TRBV9 with TRBJ2-4; a weak D match, TRBD2 (6 bases). The CDR3 contains 14 residues. The V end lost 3 bases, the J end lost 9 bases, and 16 bases lay between the germline ends. Germline CDR1 reads SGDLS; CDR2 reads YYNGEE.

The V and J genes are TRBV7-8 and TRBJ2-7; tentatively, D is TRBD1 (6 bases). This CDR3 spans 11 amino acids. Trimming shortened V by 7 bases and J by 3 bases, and 7 bases separated the two germline ends. Germline CDR1 reads SGHVS; CDR2 reads FQNEAQ. The CDR3 here is CASTRGYEQYF. In DNA form, the CDR3 reads TGTGCCAGCACCAGGGGCTACGAGCAGTACTTC.

The CDR3 protein is CASSRLGSPYYEQYF. The CDR3 DNA reads as TGTGCCAGCAGCAGACTTGGGAGTCCATACTACGAGCAGTACTTC. V gene TRBV27 combines with J gene TRBJ2-7, with a possible D match to TRBD2 (5 bases). CDR3 length: 15 amino acids. The germline V gene encodes CDR1 MNHEY and CDR2 SMNVEV (reference sequence). Trimming removed 6 bases from V and 3 bases from J, with 18 bases in between.

DNA of the CDR3: TGTGCCAGCAGCTTAGAGGCCCGAGGGGAGCAGTACTTC. Translation: CASSLEARGEQYF. The J gene is TRBJ2-7, the V gene TRBV7-9; perhaps TRBD2 as D (5 bases). Germline assignment: CDR1 SEHNR and CDR2 FQNEAQ (reference sequence). The CDR3 is made up of 13 amino acids. The germline V and J ends were trimmed by 1 base and 7 bases, with 11 bases remaining between them.

The count of this clone is one. The gene calls are TRBV7-8 and TRBJ1-5, with 8 bases that match TRBD1. Germline V gene sequence: CDR1 SGHVS, CDR2 FQNEAQ. Trimming removed 3 bases from V and 4 bases from J; junction bases left unmatched: 5. The CDR3 is 15 amino acids. CDR3 sequence: CASSLVRDRNQPQHF. CDR3 sequence (DNA): TGTGCCAGCAGCTTGGTGAGGGACAGGAATCAGCCCCAGCATTTT.

V usage is TRBV5-4 and J usage is TRBJ1-6, with a possible D match to TRBD1 (5 bases). V shed 0 bases and J shed 6 bases, with 16 bases lying between them. Per germline, CDR1 SGHNT and CDR2 YYREEE (reference sequence). This CDR3 is built from 17 residues. The CDR3 nucleotides read TGTGCCAGCAGCTTGGAAACCAGGGCGAACCCTAATTCACCCCTCCACTTT. As protein: CASSLETRANPNSPLHF. Full variable domain (rest looked up from reference TRBV5-4 and TRBJ1-6): ETGVTQSPTHLIKTRGQQVTLRCSSQSGHNTVSWYQQALGQGPQFIFQYYREEENGRGNFPPRFSGLQFPNYSSELNVNALELDDSALYLCASSLETRANPNSPLHFGNGTRLTVT.

This clone showed up just a few times. The V call is TRBV19, the J call TRBJ1-5; tentative D call: TRBD1 (6 bases). The CDR3 is made up of 12 amino acids. The V gene's germline CDR1 is LNHDA and CDR2 SQIVND (reference sequence). Trimming left V 6 bases short and J 10 bases short, with 13 bases between. CDR3 bases: TGTGCCAGTAGCTTAAGGGGGGGTCCCCAGCATTTT. Translated, it gives CASSLRGGPQHF.

In DNA, the CDR3 is TGTGCCAGCAGTGAAGGGGGCCAAGGCGAAAAACTGTTTTTT. Translated: CASSEGGQGEKLFF. The V and J genes are TRBV2 and TRBJ1-4; D perhaps matches TRBD1 (5 bases). Between the trimmed V and J ends, which lost 1 base and 8 bases, there was a span of 11 bases. This CDR3 has 14 residues. CDR1 SNHLY and CDR2 FYNNEI come from the germline V gene.

The chain recombines TRBV15 with TRBJ2-5; D possibly corresponds to TRBD2 (6 bases). The J call is doubtful: the DNA matches TRBJ2-7 better. CDR1 and CDR2 (germline): LNHNV, YYDKDF (reference sequence). This CDR3 has 15 amino acids. CDR3 DNA: TGTGCCACCAGCCCCCGAGGGACTGCGACCTACGAGCAGTACTTC. Translated: CATSPRGTATYEQYF.

The rearrangement joins TRBV14 to TRBJ1-1, with D possibly being TRBD1 (5 bases). The CDR3 covers 13 residues. Trimming pared 3 bases from V and 2 bases from J, leaving 7 bases between. CDR1 and CDR2 from the germline V gene are SGHDN and FVKESK. The CDR3 coding sequence is TGTGCCAGCAGCCAGCAGGGAAACACTGAAGCTTTCTTT. Translated, it gives CASSQQGNTEAFF.

The genes are TRBV10-3 and TRBJ1-1; TRBD1 is a possible D gene (6 bases). Looked up from germline, CDR1 is ENHRY and CDR2 is SYGVKD. CDR3 length: 12 residues. V dropped 4 bases and J dropped 3 bases, with 6 bases sitting between them. The CDR3 sequence is CAISAGDTEAFF. CDR3 DNA sequence: TGTGCCATCAGTGCAGGGGACACTGAAGCTTTCTTT.

This clone was seen a few times. The sample holds other DNA sequences that translate to the same CDR3. The V and J genes are TRBV6-1 and TRBJ1-3; 8 bases match TRBD1. Per germline, CDR1 MNHNS and CDR2 SASEGT. The CDR3 length is 13 residues. The V and J ends lost 6 bases and 3 bases, in that order; junction bases with no gene match: 1. CDR3 sequence (DNA): TGTGCCAGCAGCGACAGGGGTGGAAACACCATATATTTT. It is translated as CASSDRGGNTIYF.

The V and J genes are TRBV5-4 and TRBJ1-1, with TRBD1 matching over 7 bases. Germline lookup yields CDR1 SGHNT and CDR2 YYREEE (reference sequence). This CDR3 has 13 residues. V lost 6 bases and J lost 6; bases outside the gene matches: 8. In DNA, the CDR3 is TGTGCCAGCAAAACCTTTCAGGGGGCTGAAGCTTTCTTT. Protein product: CASKTFQGAEAFF.